This T cell receptor beta chain was captured in a study of Ad26.COV2.S vaccination and SARS-CoV-2 variants. The overall study: Donor joined the COV1001 Ad26.COV2.S trial arm.

Germline values: CDR1 KGHDR, CDR2 SFDVKD. Trimming pared 3 bases from V and 8 bases from J, leaving 12 bases between. The CDR3 loop spans 13 amino acids. The sample holds a few counts of this clone. Produced via immunoSEQ multiplex PCR; TCRdb's table is partial and in-frame only. Of some 250,000 clones listed, over 75% are singletons. Treatment: approximately 18 received Ad26.COV2.S at low or high dose, single or two shots; 5 received placebo; per-sample allocation not given. After the first vaccine or placebo injection, samples were drawn on day 63. The input for sequencing was peripheral blood, taken in a trial of Ad26.COV2.S vaccine versus placebo. This TCR was sampled from a person aged 18-65 years who received the Ad26.COV2.S COVID-19 vaccine or a placebo. This rearrangement joins TRBV24-1 to TRBJ1-1; no firm D call. The CDR3, as DNA: TGTGCCACCAGTGATCCTCCCTTCACCGAAGCTTTCTTT. It encodes CATSDPPFTEAFF.